This T cell receptor beta chain was sequenced for a study of T cell changes during pregnancy in multiple sclerosis. This CDR3 has 16 residues. J gave up 3 bases and V 2 bases, and 8 bases lay outside the gene matches. Germline CDR1 and CDR2: MGHRA and YSYEKL. TCRdb keeps only in-frame clones here, not all; method: immunoSEQ multiplex PCR. This sample has fewer than 90,000 clones, with 85% to 95% found just once. The TCR was taken from a female donor in good health, enrolled as a control in a pregnancy study. This specimen was peripheral blood, taken after pregnancy. V usage is TRBV4-1 and J usage is TRBJ2-7, with 9 nucleotides matching TRBD2. The CDR3: CASSQPTSGTNYEQYF. The CDR3 coding sequence is TGCGCCAGCAGCCAACCGACTAGCGGCACCAACTACGAGCAGTACTTC.